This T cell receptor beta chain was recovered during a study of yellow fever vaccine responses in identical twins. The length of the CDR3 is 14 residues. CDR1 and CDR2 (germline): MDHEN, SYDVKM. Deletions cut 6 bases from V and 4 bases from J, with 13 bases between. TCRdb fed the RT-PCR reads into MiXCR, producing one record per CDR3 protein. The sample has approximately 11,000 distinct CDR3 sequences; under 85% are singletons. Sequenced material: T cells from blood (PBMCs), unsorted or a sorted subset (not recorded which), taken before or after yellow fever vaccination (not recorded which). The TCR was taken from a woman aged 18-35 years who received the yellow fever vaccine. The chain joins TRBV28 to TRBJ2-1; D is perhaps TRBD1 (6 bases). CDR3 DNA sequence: TGTGCCAGCAGACTCCAAGGGGGTTACAATGAGCAGTTCTTC. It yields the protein CASRLQGGYNEQFF.